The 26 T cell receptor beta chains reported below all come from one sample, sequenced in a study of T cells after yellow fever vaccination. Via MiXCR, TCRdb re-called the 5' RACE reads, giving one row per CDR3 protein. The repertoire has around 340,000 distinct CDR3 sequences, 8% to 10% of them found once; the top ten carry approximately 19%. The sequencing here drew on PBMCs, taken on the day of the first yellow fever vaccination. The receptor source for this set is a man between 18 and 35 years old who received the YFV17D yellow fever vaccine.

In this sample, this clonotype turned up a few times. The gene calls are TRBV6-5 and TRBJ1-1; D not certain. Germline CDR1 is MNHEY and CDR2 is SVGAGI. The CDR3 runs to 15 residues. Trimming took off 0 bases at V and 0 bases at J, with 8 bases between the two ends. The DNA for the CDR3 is TGTGCCAGCAGTTACTCGAACAGCATGAACACTGAAGCTTTCTTT. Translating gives CASSYSNSMNTEAFF.

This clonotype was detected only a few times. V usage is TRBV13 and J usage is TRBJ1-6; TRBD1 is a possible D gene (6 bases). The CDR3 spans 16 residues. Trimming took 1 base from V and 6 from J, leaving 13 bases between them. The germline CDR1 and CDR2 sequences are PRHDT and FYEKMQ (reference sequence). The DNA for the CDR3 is TGTGCCAGCAGCTTAGCCGGGGGCTTCGGTAATTCACCCCTCCACTTT. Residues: CASSLAGGFGNSPLHF.

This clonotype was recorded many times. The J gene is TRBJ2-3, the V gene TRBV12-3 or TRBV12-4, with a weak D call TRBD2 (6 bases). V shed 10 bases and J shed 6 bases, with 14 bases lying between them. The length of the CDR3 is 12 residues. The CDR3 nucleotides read TGTGCCACCGCCGGGAGTGCGGATACGCAGTATTTT. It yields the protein CATAGSADTQYF.

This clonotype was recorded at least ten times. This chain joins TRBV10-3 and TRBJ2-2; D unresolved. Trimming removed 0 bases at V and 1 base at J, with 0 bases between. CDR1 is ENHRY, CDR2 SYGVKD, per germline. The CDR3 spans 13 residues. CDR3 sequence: CAISESNTGELFF. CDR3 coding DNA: TGTGCCATCAGTGAGTCGAACACCGGGGAGCTGTTTTTT.

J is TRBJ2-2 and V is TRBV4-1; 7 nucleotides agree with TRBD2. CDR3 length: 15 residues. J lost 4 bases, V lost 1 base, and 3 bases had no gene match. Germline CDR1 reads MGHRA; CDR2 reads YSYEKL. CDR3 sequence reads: CASSQVTSRTGELFF. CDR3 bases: TGCGCCAGCAGCCAAGTGACTAGCCGCACCGGGGAGCTGTTTTTT.

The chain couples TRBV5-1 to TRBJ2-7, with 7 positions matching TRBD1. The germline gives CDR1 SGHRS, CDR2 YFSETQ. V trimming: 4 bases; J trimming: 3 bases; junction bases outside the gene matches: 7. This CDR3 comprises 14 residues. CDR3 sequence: CASSDMGQNYEQYV. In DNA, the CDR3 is TGCGCCAGCAGCGATATGGGACAGAACTACGAGCAGTACGTC.

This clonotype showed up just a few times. The CDR3 sequence is CASSSSRSGGVLMREQFF. CDR3 nucleotide sequence: TGTGCCAGCAGCTCCAGCCGTAGCGGGGGGGTCCTCATGCGTGAGCAGTTCTTC. The rearrangement links TRBV5-6 to TRBJ2-1; 11 bases agree with TRBD2. There are 18 residues in the CDR3. Per germline, CDR1 SGHDT and CDR2 YYEEEE. V lost 3 bases to trimming and J lost 9 bases; unmatched junction nucleotides: 17.

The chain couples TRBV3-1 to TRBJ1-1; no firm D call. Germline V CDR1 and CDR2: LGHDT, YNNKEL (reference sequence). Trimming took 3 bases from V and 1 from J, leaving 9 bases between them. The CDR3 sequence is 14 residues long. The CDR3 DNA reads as TGTGCCAGCAGCCAGCGGGCCACGAACACTGAAGCTTTCTTT. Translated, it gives CASSQRATNTEAFF.

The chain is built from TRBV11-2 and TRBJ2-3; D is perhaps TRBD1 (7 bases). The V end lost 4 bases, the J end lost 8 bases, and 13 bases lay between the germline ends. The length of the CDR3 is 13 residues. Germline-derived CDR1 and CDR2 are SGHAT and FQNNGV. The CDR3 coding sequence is TGTGCCAGCAGCTCTCAGGGGGGTGTTACGCAGTATTTT. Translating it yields CASSSQGGVTQYF.

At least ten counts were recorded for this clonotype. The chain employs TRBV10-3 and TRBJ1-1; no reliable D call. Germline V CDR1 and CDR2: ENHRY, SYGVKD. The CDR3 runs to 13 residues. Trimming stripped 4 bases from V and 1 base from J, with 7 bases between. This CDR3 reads CAISGAENTEAFF. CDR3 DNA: TGTGCCATCAGTGGGGCGGAGAACACTGAAGCTTTCTTT.

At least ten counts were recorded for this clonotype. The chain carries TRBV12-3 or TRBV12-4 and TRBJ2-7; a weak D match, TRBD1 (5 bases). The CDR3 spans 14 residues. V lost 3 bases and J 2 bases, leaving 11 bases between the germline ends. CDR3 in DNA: TGTGCCAGCAGTTTTAGGGGCGCCCCCTACGAGCAGTACTTC. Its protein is CASSFRGAPYEQYF.

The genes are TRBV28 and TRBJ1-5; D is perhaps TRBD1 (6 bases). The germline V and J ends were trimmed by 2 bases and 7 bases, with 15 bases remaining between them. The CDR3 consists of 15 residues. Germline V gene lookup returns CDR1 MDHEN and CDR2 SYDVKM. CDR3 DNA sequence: TGTGCCAGCAGTTTAATAGACAGGTTAGGGCAGCCCCAGCATTTT. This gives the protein CASSLIDRLGQPQHF.

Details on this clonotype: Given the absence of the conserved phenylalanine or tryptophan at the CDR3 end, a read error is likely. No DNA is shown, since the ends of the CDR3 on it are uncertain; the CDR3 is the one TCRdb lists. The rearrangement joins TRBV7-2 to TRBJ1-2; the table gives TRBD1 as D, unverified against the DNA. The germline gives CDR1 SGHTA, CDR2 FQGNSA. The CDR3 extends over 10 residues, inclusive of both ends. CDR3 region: CASSLTGPLS.

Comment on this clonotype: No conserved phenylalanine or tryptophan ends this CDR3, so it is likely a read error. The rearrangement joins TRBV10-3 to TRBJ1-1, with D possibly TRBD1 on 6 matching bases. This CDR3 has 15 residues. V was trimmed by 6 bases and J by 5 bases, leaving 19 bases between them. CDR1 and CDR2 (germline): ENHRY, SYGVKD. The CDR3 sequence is CAIREGRGGDTEAFS. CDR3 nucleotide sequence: TGTGCCATCAGGGAGGGCAGGGGAGGCGATACTGAAGCTTTCTCT.

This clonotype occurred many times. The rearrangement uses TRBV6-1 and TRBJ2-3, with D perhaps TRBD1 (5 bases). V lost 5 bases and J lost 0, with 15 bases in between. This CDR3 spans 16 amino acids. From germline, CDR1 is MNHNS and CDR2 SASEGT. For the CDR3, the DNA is TGTGCCAGCAGTACGACTGGTCAGGGTAGCACAGATACGCAGTATTTT. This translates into CASSTTGQGSTDTQYF.

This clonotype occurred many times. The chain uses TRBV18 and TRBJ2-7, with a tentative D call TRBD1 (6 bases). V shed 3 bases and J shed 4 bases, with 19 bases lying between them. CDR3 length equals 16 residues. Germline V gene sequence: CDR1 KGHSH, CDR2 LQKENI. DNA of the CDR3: TGTGCCAGCTCACCGGCTGGGGCAGGGGTGTTGTACGAGCAGTACTTC. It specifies CASSPAGAGVLYEQYF.

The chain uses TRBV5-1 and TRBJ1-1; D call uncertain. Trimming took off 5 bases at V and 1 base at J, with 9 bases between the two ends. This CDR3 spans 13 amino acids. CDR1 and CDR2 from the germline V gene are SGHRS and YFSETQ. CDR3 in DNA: TGCGCCAGCAGGTTTCAGACGAACACTGAAGCTTTCTTT. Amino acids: CASRFQTNTEAFF.

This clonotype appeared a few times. The CDR3 reads CSARRLAGYTDTQYF. The CDR3 nucleotides read TGCAGTGCTCGGCGACTAGCGGGTTACACAGATACGCAGTATTTT. The chain employs TRBV20-1 and TRBJ2-3; 10 nucleotides match TRBD2. The J segment lost 2 bases and the V segment lost 5 bases, leaving 7 bases of the junction unmatched. Germline CDR1 reads DFQATT; CDR2 reads SNEGSKA (reference sequence). This CDR3 has 15 amino acids.

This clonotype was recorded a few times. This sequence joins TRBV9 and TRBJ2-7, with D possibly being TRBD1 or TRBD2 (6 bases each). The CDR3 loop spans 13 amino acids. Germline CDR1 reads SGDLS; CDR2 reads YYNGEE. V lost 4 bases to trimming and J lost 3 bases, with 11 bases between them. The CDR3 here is CASSRGRSYEQYF. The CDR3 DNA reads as TGTGCCAGCAGCCGGGGGCGGAGCTACGAGCAGTACTTC.

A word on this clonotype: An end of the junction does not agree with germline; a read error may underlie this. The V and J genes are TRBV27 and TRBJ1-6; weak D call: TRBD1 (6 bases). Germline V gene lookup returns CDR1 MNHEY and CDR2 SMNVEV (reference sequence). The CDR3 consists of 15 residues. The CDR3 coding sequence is TGTGCCAGCACCACTGCCAGGGGCGCGGATTCACCCCACCACTTT. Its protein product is CASTTARGADSPHHF.

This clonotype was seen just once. The CDR3 region has the DNA TGTGCCAGCAGCTTACGGCTTTGGGGGGGCGATTGGACCGGGGAGCTGTTTTTT. This codes for CASSLRLWGGDWTGELFF. This chain links TRBV11-2 with TRBJ2-2, with D perhaps matching TRBD2 (7 bases). The V gene's germline CDR1 is SGHAT and CDR2 FQNNGV. This CDR3 contains 18 residues. Trimming removed 2 bases from V and 5 bases from J, with 21 bases in between.

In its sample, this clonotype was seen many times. The CDR3: CASSLVASGGPQETQYF. DNA for the CDR3: TGTGCCAGCAGCTTAGTGGCTAGCGGGGGACCACAAGAGACCCAGTACTTC. The chain combines TRBV7-2 with TRBJ2-5; 10 nucleotides align to TRBD2. The trim removed 1 base at V and 2 bases at J, leaving 7 bases unmatched. The CDR3 loop spans 17 amino acids. From germline, CDR1 is SGHTA and CDR2 FQGNSA.

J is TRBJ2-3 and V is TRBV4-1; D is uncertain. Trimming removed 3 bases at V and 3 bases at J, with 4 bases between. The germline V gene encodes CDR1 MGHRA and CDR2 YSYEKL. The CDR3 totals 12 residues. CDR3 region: CASSQFTDTQYF. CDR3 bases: TGCGCCAGCAGCCAGTTTACAGATACGCAGTATTTT.

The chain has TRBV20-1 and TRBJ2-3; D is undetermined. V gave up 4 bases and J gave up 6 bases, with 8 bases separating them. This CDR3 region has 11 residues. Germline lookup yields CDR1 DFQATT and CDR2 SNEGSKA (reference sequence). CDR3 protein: CSAKEDDTQYF. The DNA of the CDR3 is TGCAGTGCTAAGGAAGACGATACGCAGTATTTT.

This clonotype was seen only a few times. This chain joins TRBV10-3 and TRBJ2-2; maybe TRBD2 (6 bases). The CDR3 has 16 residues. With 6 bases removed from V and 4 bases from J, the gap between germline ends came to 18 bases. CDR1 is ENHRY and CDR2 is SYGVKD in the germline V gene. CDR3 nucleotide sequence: TGTGCCATCAGCCCCTCAGTCGTGGGAGGCACCGGGGAGCTGTTTTTT. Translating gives CAISPSVVGGTGELFF.

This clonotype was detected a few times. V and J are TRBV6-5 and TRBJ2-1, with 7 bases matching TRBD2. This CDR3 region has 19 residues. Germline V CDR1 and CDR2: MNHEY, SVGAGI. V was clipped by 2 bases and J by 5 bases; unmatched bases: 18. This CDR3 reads CASSYGGLGGQLGNNEQFF. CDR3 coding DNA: TGTGCCAGCAGTTACGGCGGACTAGGTGGGCAGTTGGGTAACAATGAGCAGTTCTTC.